Listed here are 6 T cell receptor beta chains from one sample, sequenced in a study of blood T cell repertoires in COVID-19. Using immunoSEQ multiplex PCR, the repertoire was profiled, and TCRdb retains in-frame clones only, with some absent. In the table there are 180,000 or so clones, 70% to 80% of which are singletons. Specimen: peripheral blood. All receptors come from a man aged 45-60 years who had recovered from COVID-19.

The CDR3 DNA sequence: TGTGCCAGCAGCGTAGATCCGGGTAGTAATTCACCCCTCCACTTT. This codes for CASSVDPGSNSPLHF. The V and J genes are TRBV9 and TRBJ1-6; D uncertain. Germline-derived CDR1 and CDR2 are SGDLS and YYNGEE. V was cut by 0 bases and J by 6 bases, with 10 bases left in between. This CDR3 contains 15 residues.

The chain carries TRBV28 and TRBJ2-7; TRBD2 agrees at 9 bases. The junction had 8 bases not matched to a gene; V was cut back by 4 bases and J by 4 bases. Germline V gene data show CDR1 as MDHEN and CDR2 as SYDVKM. This CDR3 contains 15 residues. The CDR3 bases are TGTGCCAGCAGTTCCCCGGGGACTAGCCTGTACGAGCAGTACTTC. Amino acids: CASSSPGTSLYEQYF.

This chain connects TRBV2 to TRBJ2-1; 9 positions agree with TRBD1. CDR1 is SNHLY and CDR2 is FYNNEI in the germline V gene. The ends lost 6 bases at V and 8 bases at J; junction bases unmatched: 11. This CDR3 spans 15 amino acids. In DNA, the CDR3 is TGTGCCAGCAGGGGGGCGTATACAGGGGGCTATGAGCAGTTCTTC. Translating gives CASRGAYTGGYEQFF.

The chain links TRBV18 to TRBJ1-2; no reliable D call. CDR3 length: 14 amino acids. Germline V gene data show CDR1 as KGHSH and CDR2 as LQKENI. Deletions cut 4 bases from V and 8 bases from J, with 17 bases between. CDR3 sequence: CASSRLAPEEGYTF. The CDR3 nucleotides read TGTGCCAGCTCACGTCTAGCCCCTGAAGAGGGCTACACCTTC.

This sequence joins TRBV6-6 and TRBJ1-2; TRBD1 matches 8 bases. CDR3 size: 13 residues. Germline CDR1 reads MNHNY; CDR2 reads SVGAGI (reference sequence). Losses at the gene ends were 5 bases for V and 7 bases for J; bases not matched to a gene: 6. CDR3 region: CASSRTGYSGYTF. Written as DNA, the CDR3 is TGTGCCAGCAGTCGGACAGGGTACAGTGGCTACACCTTC.

Here the CDR3 DNA reads TGCGCCAGCAGCCAAGGTAGCAACCTCGGGACCTACGAGCAGTACTTC. Translating it yields CASSQGSNLGTYEQYF. The J gene is TRBJ2-7, the V gene TRBV4-1; possible D gene TRBD2, 5 bases. The CDR3 length is 16 residues. In germline, CDR1 is MGHRA, CDR2 YSYEKL. V was trimmed by 1 base and J by 2 bases, leaving 15 bases between them.